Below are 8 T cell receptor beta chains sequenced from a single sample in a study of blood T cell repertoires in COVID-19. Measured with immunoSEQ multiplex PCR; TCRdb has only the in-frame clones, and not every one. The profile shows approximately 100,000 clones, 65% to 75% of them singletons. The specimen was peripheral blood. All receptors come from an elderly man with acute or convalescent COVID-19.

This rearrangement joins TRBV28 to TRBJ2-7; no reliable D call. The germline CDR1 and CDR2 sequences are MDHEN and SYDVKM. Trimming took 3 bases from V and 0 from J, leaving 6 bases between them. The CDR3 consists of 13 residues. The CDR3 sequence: CASSLYNSYEQYF. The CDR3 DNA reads TGTGCCAGCAGTTTGTATAACTCCTACGAGCAGTACTTC.

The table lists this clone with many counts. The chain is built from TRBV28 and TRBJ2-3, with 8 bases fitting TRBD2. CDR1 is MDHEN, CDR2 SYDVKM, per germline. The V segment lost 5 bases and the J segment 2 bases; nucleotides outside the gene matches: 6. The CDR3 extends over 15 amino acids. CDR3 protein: CASSESGRDTDTQYF. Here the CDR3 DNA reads TGTGCCAGCAGTGAGAGCGGGAGAGACACAGATACGCAGTATTTT.

The DNA of the CDR3 is TGTGCCAGCAGGCGACTAGAGGGGACCCAGTACTTC. Protein product: CASRRLEGTQYF. The chain employs TRBV12-3 or TRBV12-4 and TRBJ2-5, with D perhaps matching TRBD2 (6 bases). Trimming pared 6 bases from V and 7 bases from J, leaving 12 bases between. This CDR3 comprises 12 residues.

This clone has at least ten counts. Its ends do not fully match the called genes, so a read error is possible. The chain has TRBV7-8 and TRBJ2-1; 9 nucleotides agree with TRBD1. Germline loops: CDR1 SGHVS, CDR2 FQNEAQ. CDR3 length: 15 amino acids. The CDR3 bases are TGTGCCAGCAGTTTAGGACAGGGGTCCGGCAATGAGCAGTTCTTC. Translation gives CASSLGQGSGNEQFF.

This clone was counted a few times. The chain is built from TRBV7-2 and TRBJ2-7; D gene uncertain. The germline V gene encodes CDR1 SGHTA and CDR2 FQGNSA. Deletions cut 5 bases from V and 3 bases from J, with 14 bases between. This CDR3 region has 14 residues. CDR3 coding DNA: TGTGCCAGCAGCCCTACCAACCGCGGCTACGAGCAGTACTTC. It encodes CASSPTNRGYEQYF.

CDR3 DNA sequence: TGTGCCAGCAGTCGGAGGGGACCGGGGGCCAACGTCCTGACTTTC. This gives the protein CASSRRGPGANVLTF. The chain recombines TRBV28 with TRBJ2-6; tentatively, D is TRBD2 (6 bases). Trimming left V 5 bases short and J 4 bases short, with 12 bases between. The CDR3 has 15 residues. Germline V gene lookup returns CDR1 MDHEN and CDR2 SYDVKM. The complete variable domain, with remaining parts taken from reference TRBV28 and TRBJ2-6, reads DVKVTQSSRYLVKRTGEKVFLECVQDMDHENMFWYRQDPGLGLRLIYFSYDVKMKEKGDIPEGYSVSREKKERFSLILESASTNQTSMYLCASSRRGPGANVLTFGAGSRLTVL.

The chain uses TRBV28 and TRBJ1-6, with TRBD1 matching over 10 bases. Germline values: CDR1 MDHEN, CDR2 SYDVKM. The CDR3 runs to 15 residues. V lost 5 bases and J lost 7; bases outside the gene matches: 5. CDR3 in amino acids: CASSLGTGANSPLHF. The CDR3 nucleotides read TGTGCCAGCAGTCTAGGGACAGGGGCGAATTCACCCCTCCACTTT.

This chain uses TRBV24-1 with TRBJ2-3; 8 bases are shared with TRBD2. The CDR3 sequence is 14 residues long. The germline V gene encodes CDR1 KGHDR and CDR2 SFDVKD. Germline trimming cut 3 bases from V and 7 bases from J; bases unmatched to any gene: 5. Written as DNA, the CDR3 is TGTGCCACCAGTGATGGCGGGAGGATGAATACGCAGTATTTT. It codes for CATSDGGRMNTQYF.